These 21 T cell receptor beta chains were all obtained from the same sample, sequenced in a study of blood T cell repertoires in COVID-19. TCRdb's table, derived via immunoSEQ multiplex PCR, lists solely in-frame clones and lacks some. The sample shows more than 90,000 clones, roughly 87% of them seen only once. Source material: peripheral blood. Every receptor here comes from a human donor in a cohort sampled during active COVID-19.

The chain joins TRBV7-2 to TRBJ1-2; TRBD1 aligns across 7 bases. The CDR3 contains 12 residues. Germline V gene lookup returns CDR1 SGHTA and CDR2 FQGNSA. J lost 8 bases, V lost 5 bases, and 5 bases had no gene match. The CDR3 protein is CASSRTGSGYTF. The CDR3 DNA is TGTGCCAGCAGCCGGACAGGCAGCGGCTACACCTTC. Full variable domain (remainder filled in from reference TRBV7-2 and TRBJ1-2): GAGVSQSPSNKVTEKGKDVELRCDPISGHTALYWYRQSLGQGLEFLIYFQGNSAPDKSGLPSDRFSAERTGGSVSTLTIQRTQQEDSAVYLCASSRTGSGYTFGSGTRLTVV.

The V and J genes are TRBV4-1 and TRBJ2-5; 7 nucleotides match TRBD1. Germline V CDR1 and CDR2: MGHRA, YSYEKL. V was pared by 4 bases and J by 4 bases, with 6 bases of the junction left unmatched. This CDR3 is 14 amino acids long. CDR3 sequence reads: CASSRDRAGETQYF. CDR3 bases: TGCGCCAGCAGCCGAGACAGGGCCGGAGAGACCCAGTACTTC.

The chain employs TRBV5-8 and TRBJ1-5; TRBD1 aligns across 7 bases. Germline CDR1 is SGHTS and CDR2 is YDEGEE. This CDR3 is 15 amino acids long. The ends lost 6 bases at V and 6 bases at J; junction bases unmatched: 12. The DNA for the CDR3 is TGTGCCAGCATATCGCGCTCAGGGGGAAGTCAGCCCCAGCATTTT. Amino acid sequence: CASISRSGGSQPQHF.

The V and J genes are TRBV4-2 and TRBJ1-5, with 10 bases aligning to TRBD1. V was clipped by 0 bases and J by 1 base; unmatched bases: 3. Germline lookup yields CDR1 LGHNA and CDR2 YNFKEQ. The CDR3 totals 17 residues. CDR3: CASSQETDRGSNQPQHF. In DNA, the CDR3 is TGTGCCAGCAGCCAAGAGACGGACAGGGGGAGCAATCAGCCCCAGCATTTT.

The rearrangement links TRBV18 to TRBJ2-1; 13 bases align to TRBD2. Trimming took 1 base from V and 9 from J; bases not matched to a gene: 6. Germline V lookup: CDR1 KGHSH, CDR2 LQKENI. The CDR3 contains 16 residues. The CDR3 region has the DNA TGTGCCAGCTCACCACGGGGACTAGCGGGAATCGTTGAGCAGTTCTTC. Its translation: CASSPRGLAGIVEQFF.

J is TRBJ2-1 and V is TRBV7-8, with D tentatively TRBD1 (7 bases). V lost 4 bases to trimming and J lost 2 bases, with 9 bases between them. This CDR3 is built from 14 residues. Germline V lookup: CDR1 SGHVS, CDR2 FQNEAQ. Written as DNA, the CDR3 is TGTGCCAGCAGCTCAGGGGGGCCCTACAATGAGCAGTTCTTC. It yields the protein CASSSGGPYNEQFF.

In the case of this clone: Other DNA sequences from this sample encode an identical CDR3 as well. The rearrangement links TRBV11-1 to TRBJ2-5, with 7 bases identical to TRBD1. Per germline, CDR1 SGHAT and CDR2 FQDESV (reference sequence). Unmatched junction bases numbered 1, after V lost 1 base and J lost 5 bases. This CDR3 contains 13 residues. CDR3 bases: TGTGCCAGCAGCTTAGACAGGGGTGAGACCCAGTACTTC. Translating it yields CASSLDRGETQYF.

The chain carries TRBV4-2 and TRBJ1-4, with 9 bases that match TRBD1. The V gene's germline CDR1 is LGHNA and CDR2 YNFKEQ. The junction had 11 bases not matched to a gene; V was cut back by 0 bases and J by 0 bases. This CDR3 region has 20 residues. CDR3 residues: CASSQDIAGQGRPTNEKLFF. CDR3 coding DNA: TGTGCCAGCAGCCAAGATATCGCGGGACAGGGAAGACCAACTAATGAAAAACTGTTTTTT.

This chain joins TRBV24-1 and TRBJ1-6, with 7 bases matching TRBD1. Germline V gene sequence: CDR1 KGHDR, CDR2 SFDVKD. V gave up 8 bases and J gave up 7 bases; unmatched junction bases: 7. The CDR3 consists of 14 residues. The CDR3 sequence is CATKTQGSNSPLHF. The CDR3, as DNA: TGTGCCACCAAGACACAGGGGTCAAATTCACCCCTCCACTTT.

The chain couples TRBV5-1 to TRBJ1-5; unclear D gene. V lost 3 bases, J lost 5 bases, and 6 bases lay in between. CDR3 length: 12 amino acids. Germline V CDR1 and CDR2: SGHRS, YFSETQ. The DNA of the CDR3 is TGCGCCAGCAGCTGGCGGGATCAGCCCCAGCATTTT. Residues: CASSWRDQPQHF.

The J gene is TRBJ1-2, the V gene TRBV19, with D possibly TRBD1 on 6 matching bases. The CDR3 is 14 residues long. Germline V gene sequence: CDR1 LNHDA, CDR2 SQIVND (reference sequence). V was clipped by 7 bases and J by 0 bases, with 12 bases between them. The DNA of the CDR3 is TGTGCCAGTACAGGACAGCCCTCTAACTATGGCTACACCTTC. Protein product: CASTGQPSNYGYTF. Looking up the rest from reference TRBV19 and TRBJ1-2 gives the full variable domain: DGGITQSPKYLFRKEGQNVTLSCEQNLNHDAMYWYRQDPGQGLRLIYYSQIVNDFQKGDIAEGYSVSREKKESFPLTVTSAQKNPTAFYLCASTGQPSNYGYTFGSGTRLTVV.

This chain connects TRBV5-1 to TRBJ1-4, with 9 positions matching TRBD1. There are 16 residues in the CDR3. Looked up from germline, CDR1 is SGHRS and CDR2 is YFSETQ. Unmatched junction bases numbered 5, after V lost 2 bases and J lost 3 bases. The CDR3 coding sequence is TGCGCCAGCAGCTTCGGACAGGGGCCGGCTAATGAAAAACTGTTTTTT. Protein: CASSFGQGPANEKLFF.

V usage is TRBV24-1 and J usage is TRBJ2-1; 12 nucleotides align to TRBD2. The CDR3 is made up of 16 amino acids. The V gene end was trimmed by 5 bases and the J gene end by 6 bases; junction bases not matched to a gene: 7. From germline, CDR1 is KGHDR and CDR2 SFDVKD. CDR3: CATSVTSGSRGNEQFF. The CDR3 nucleotides are TGTGCCACCAGTGTGACTAGCGGGAGTCGGGGCAATGAGCAGTTCTTC.

In its sample, this clone was seen once. The CDR3 is CASSLTGPAGSYEQYF. CDR3 coding DNA: TGCGCCAGCAGTCTAACAGGTCCCGCTGGCTCCTACGAGCAGTACTTC. The gene calls are TRBV10-2 and TRBJ2-7, with a weak D call TRBD1 (5 bases). V dropped 5 bases and J dropped 0 bases, with 17 bases sitting between them. In germline, CDR1 is WSHSY, CDR2 SAAADI. This CDR3 comprises 16 residues.

The chain employs TRBV7-9 and TRBJ1-5, with 9 nucleotides matching TRBD1. The ends lost 3 bases at V and 4 bases at J; junction bases unmatched: 7. Germline-derived CDR1 and CDR2 are SEHNR and FQNEAQ (reference sequence). The CDR3 consists of 16 residues. The CDR3 protein is CASSFGDRVQNQPQHF. The DNA of the CDR3 is TGTGCCAGCAGCTTTGGGGACAGGGTACAGAATCAGCCCCAGCATTTT.

The CDR3 nucleotides read TGTGCCAGCAGTGAATTGCTAGCGGCCAAAAACATTCAGTACTTC. Encoded protein: CASSELLAAKNIQYF. This chain joins TRBV6-1 and TRBJ2-4; TRBD2 is a possible D gene (6 bases). The germline V gene has CDR1 MNHNS and CDR2 SASEGT. CDR3 length equals 15 residues. The V and J ends lost 2 bases and 1 base respectively, with 9 bases between them.

This chain joins TRBV9 and TRBJ2-1; maybe TRBD1 (6 bases). This CDR3 has 15 residues. CDR1 is SGDLS, CDR2 YYNGEE, per germline. V was shortened by 4 bases and J by 9 bases, with 20 bases between the two germline ends. The CDR3 protein is CASSRLDSVWGEQFF. The DNA of the CDR3 is TGTGCCAGCAGCCGGTTGGACAGTGTGTGGGGTGAGCAGTTCTTC.

The chain links TRBV7-8 to TRBJ1-1, with a possible D match to TRBD1 (5 bases). The CDR3 totals 13 residues. V dropped 5 bases and J dropped 3 bases, with 10 bases sitting between them. CDR1 is SGHVS and CDR2 is FQNEAQ in the germline V gene. Here the CDR3 DNA reads TGTGCCAGCAGCATTAAAGGGGACACTGAAGCTTTCTTT. It codes for CASSIKGDTEAFF. The full variable domain, in which reference TRBV7-8 and TRBJ1-1 provide the parts outside the CDR3, is GAGVSQSPRYKVAKRGQDVALRCDPISGHVSLFWYQQALGQGPEFLTYFQNEAQLDKSGLPSDRFFAERPEGSVSTLKIQRTQQEDSAVYLCASSIKGDTEAFFGQGTRLTVV.

The chain employs TRBV9 and TRBJ1-2; the match to TRBD1 covers 7 bases. CDR3 length: 14 residues. Trimming took 6 bases from V and 2 from J; bases not matched to a gene: 7. Germline CDR1 and CDR2: SGDLS and YYNGEE. The CDR3 DNA sequence: TGTGCCAGCACCGGGACAGCAGAAAACTATGGCTACACCTTC. Translating gives CASTGTAENYGYTF.

The chain combines TRBV5-1 with TRBJ2-7, with 13 bases fitting TRBD2. V gave up 4 bases and J gave up 4 bases; unmatched junction bases: 5. This CDR3 is 15 amino acids long. Germline-derived CDR1 and CDR2 are SGHRS and YFSETQ. The chain's CDR3 is CASSRTSGGRYEQYF. CDR3 bases: TGCGCCAGCAGCCGGACTAGCGGGGGAAGGTACGAGCAGTACTTC.

This sequence joins TRBV6-6 and TRBJ1-5; 7 bases line up with TRBD1. The ends lost 5 bases at V and 6 bases at J; junction bases unmatched: 7. CDR3 size: 14 residues. Per the germline V gene, CDR1 is MNHNY and CDR2 is SVGAGI (reference sequence). In nucleotides, the CDR3 is TGTGCCAGCAGTGACGACAGGGTGAGTCAGCCCCAGCATTTT. Translating gives CASSDDRVSQPQHF.